This passage covers 9 T cell receptor beta chains from one sample sequenced in a study of T cell changes during pregnancy in multiple sclerosis. The data were produced by immunoSEQ multiplex PCR, yet TCRdb's version contains in-frame clones alone and is incomplete. The sample lists about 40,000 clones; roughly nine tenths were seen once. The specimen comprised CD4+ T cells from peripheral blood mononuclear cells, sampled in the first trimester of pregnancy. Receptor source: a female donor with multiple sclerosis, enrolled in a pregnancy study.

The chain carries TRBV7-9 and TRBJ1-1; D uncertain. Germline-derived CDR1 and CDR2 are SEHNR and FQNEAQ (reference sequence). The CDR3 contains 14 residues. Trimming took off 2 bases at V and 1 base at J, with 8 bases between the two ends. CDR3 nucleotide sequence: TGTGCCAGCAGCTTACTGATGGCGAACACTGAAGCTTTCTTT. Residues: CASSLLMANTEAFF.

The V call is TRBV27, the J call TRBJ2-7; 10 bases align to TRBD2. CDR3 length: 18 residues. V lost 6 bases to trimming and J lost 6 bases; unmatched junction nucleotides: 20. The V gene's germline CDR1 is MNHEY and CDR2 SMNVEV (reference sequence). Here the CDR3 DNA reads TGTGCCAGCAGCCAAACACCCCCCACAGCGGGAGGGCAGGGCGAGCAGTACTTC. Translated: CASSQTPPTAGGQGEQYF.

The rearrangement links TRBV27 to TRBJ1-2; 11 nucleotides agree with TRBD1. The CDR3 has 13 residues. Unmatched junction bases numbered 4, after V lost 6 bases and J lost 7 bases. The germline V gene has CDR1 MNHEY and CDR2 SMNVEV (reference sequence). CDR3 amino acids: CASSYGTGGGYTF. CDR3 bases: TGTGCCAGCAGCTACGGGACAGGGGGTGGCTACACCTTC.

The rearrangement uses TRBV27 and TRBJ2-1, with 9 bases aligning to TRBD1. V lost 1 base, J lost 5 bases, and 3 bases stayed unmatched. The germline V gene encodes CDR1 MNHEY and CDR2 SMNVEV (reference sequence). The CDR3 has 15 residues. The CDR3 here is CASSLWGQGNNEQFF. The CDR3 bases are TGTGCCAGCAGTTTATGGGGACAGGGTAACAATGAGCAGTTCTTC.

The rearrangement uses TRBV5-1 and TRBJ1-2; TRBD1 agrees at 7 bases. Trimming cost V 6 bases and J 1 base; bases outside gene matches: 9. This CDR3 spans 15 amino acids. Germline V lookup: CDR1 SGHRS, CDR2 YFSETQ. CDR3 DNA sequence: TGCGCCAGCACGGGAACAGGGGACCATAACTATGGCTACACCTTC. Protein sequence: CASTGTGDHNYGYTF.

The chain has TRBV12-5 and TRBJ1-1; D unclear. The CDR3 spans 18 residues. Germline CDR1 and CDR2: LGHNT and FRNRAP. The germline V and J ends were trimmed by 0 bases and 0 bases, with 17 bases remaining between them. The CDR3 sequence is CASGLVQPSTPMNTEAFF. CDR3 nucleotides: TGTGCTAGTGGTTTGGTACAACCTTCAACGCCAATGAACACTGAAGCTTTCTTT.

J is TRBJ2-7 and V is TRBV7-2, with a possible D match to TRBD2 (6 bases). Trimming stripped 3 bases from V and 6 bases from J, with 15 bases between. This CDR3 is built from 14 residues. Germline CDR1 and CDR2: SGHTA and FQGNSA. The CDR3 nucleotides read TGTGCCAGCAGCTTCGGGACTTACGGAATCGAGCAGTACTTC. This codes for CASSFGTYGIEQYF.

The CDR3 coding sequence is TGTGCCAGCAGTGACAGGGGGCTAAATGCCGGGGAGCTGTTTTTT. Translating it yields CASSDRGLNAGELFF. J is TRBJ2-2 and V is TRBV6-1; 8 nucleotides match TRBD1. The CDR3 extends over 15 amino acids. V trimming: 3 bases; J trimming: 6 bases; junction bases outside the gene matches: 6. Germline CDR1 and CDR2: MNHNS and SASEGT.

The genes are TRBV29-1 and TRBJ2-2; TRBD1 matches at 7 bases. V lost 5 bases, J lost 6 bases, and 9 bases stayed unmatched. The CDR3 runs to 14 residues. The V gene's germline CDR1 is SQVTM and CDR2 ANQGSEA. CDR3 bases: TGCAGCGTTCGACAGGGTGGCGATTCCGGGGAGCTGTTTTTT. This translates into CSVRQGGDSGELFF.